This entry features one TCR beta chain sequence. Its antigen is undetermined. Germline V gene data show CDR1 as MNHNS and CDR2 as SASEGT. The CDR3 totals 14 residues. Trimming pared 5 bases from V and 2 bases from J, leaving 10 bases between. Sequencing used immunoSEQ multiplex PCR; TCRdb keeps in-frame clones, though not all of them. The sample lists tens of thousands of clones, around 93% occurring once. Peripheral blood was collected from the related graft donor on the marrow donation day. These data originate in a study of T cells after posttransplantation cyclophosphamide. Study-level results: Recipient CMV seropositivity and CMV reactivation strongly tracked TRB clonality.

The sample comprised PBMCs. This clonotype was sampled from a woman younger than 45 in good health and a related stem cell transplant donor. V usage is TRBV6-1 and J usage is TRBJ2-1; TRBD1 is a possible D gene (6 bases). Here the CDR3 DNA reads TGTGCCAGCAGTTGGACAGCGACCTACAATGAGCAGTTCTTC. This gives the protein CASSWTATYNEQFF.